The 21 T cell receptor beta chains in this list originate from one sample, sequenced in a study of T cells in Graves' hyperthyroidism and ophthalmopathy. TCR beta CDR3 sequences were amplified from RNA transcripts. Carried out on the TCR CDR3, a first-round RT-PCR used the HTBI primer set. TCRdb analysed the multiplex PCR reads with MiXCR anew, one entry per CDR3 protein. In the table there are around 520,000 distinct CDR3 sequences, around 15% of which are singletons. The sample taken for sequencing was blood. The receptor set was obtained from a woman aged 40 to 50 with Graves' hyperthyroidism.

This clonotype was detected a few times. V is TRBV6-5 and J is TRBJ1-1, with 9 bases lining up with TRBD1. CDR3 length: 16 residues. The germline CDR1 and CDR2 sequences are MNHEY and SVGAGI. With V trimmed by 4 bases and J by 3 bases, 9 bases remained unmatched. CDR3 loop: CASSSNRGLGDTEAFF. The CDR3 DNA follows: TGTGCCAGCAGTTCCAACAGGGGGCTCGGGGACACTGAAGCTTTCTTT.

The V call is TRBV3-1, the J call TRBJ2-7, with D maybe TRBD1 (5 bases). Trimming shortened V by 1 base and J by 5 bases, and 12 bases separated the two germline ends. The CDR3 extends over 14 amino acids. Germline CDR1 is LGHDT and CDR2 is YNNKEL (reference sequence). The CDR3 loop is CASSQGTKSHEQYF. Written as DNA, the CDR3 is TGTGCCAGCAGCCAAGGGACAAAATCCCACGAGCAGTACTTC.

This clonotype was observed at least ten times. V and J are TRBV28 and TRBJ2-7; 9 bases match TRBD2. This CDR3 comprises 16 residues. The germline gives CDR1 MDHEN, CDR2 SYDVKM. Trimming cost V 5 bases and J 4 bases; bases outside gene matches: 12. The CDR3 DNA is TGTGCCAGCAGTGGATTACTAGCGGGTGATTATTACGAGCAGTACTTC. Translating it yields CASSGLLAGDYYEQYF.

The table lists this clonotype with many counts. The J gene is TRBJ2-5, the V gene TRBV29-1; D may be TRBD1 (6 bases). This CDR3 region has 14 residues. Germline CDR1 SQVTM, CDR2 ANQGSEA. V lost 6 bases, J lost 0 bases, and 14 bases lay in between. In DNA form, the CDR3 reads TGCAGCGTGCCATGGGACATAGACCAAGAGACCCAGTACTTC. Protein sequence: CSVPWDIDQETQYF.

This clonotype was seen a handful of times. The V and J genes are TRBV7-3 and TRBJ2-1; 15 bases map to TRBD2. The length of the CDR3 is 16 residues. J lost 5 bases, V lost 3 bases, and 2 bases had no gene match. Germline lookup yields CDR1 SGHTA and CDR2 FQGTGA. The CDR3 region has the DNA TGTGCCAGCAGCTTCGGACTAGCGGGAGGGCACAATGAGCAGTTCTTC. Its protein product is CASSFGLAGGHNEQFF. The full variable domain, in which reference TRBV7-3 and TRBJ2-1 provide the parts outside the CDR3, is GAGVSQTPSNKVTEKGKYVELRCDPISGHTALYWYRQSLGQGPEFLIYFQGTGAADDSGLPNDRFFAVRPEGSVSTLKIQRTERGDSAVYLCASSFGLAGGHNEQFFGPGTRLTVL.

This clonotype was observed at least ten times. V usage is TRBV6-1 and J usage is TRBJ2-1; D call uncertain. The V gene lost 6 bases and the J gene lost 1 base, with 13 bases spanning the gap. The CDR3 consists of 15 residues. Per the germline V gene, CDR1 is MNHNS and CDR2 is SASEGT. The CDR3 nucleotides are TGTGCCAGCAGCAGCCTAGATTCTTCCTACAATGAGCAGTTCTTC. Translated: CASSSLDSSYNEQFF.

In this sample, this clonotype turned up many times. In nucleotides, the CDR3 is TGTGCCAGCAGCTTAGAGGTGACCCGGGACAGGGGTACACTCTATGGCTACACCTTC. Protein product: CASSLEVTRDRGTLYGYTF. The chain uses TRBV7-9 and TRBJ1-2; 10 bases map to TRBD1. The ends lost 1 base at V and 4 bases at J; junction bases unmatched: 15. The germline CDR1 and CDR2 sequences are SEHNR and FQNEAQ (reference sequence). This CDR3 comprises 19 residues.

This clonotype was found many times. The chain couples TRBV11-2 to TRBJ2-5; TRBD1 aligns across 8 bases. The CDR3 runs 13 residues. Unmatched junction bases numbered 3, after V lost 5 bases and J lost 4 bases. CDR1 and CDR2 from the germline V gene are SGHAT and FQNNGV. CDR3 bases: TGTGCCAGCAGCCCACAGGGGGGAGAGACCCAGTACTTC. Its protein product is CASSPQGGETQYF. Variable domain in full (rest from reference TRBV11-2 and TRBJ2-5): EAGVAQSPRYKIIEKRQSVAFWCNPISGHATLYWYQQILGQGPKLLIQFQNNGVVDDSQLPKDRFSAERLKGVDSTLKIQPAKLEDSAVYLCASSPQGGETQYFGPGTRLLVL.

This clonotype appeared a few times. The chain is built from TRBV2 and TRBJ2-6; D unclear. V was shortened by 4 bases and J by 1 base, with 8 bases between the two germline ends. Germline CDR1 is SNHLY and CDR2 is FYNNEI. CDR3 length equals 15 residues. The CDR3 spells CASSVGFSGANVLTF. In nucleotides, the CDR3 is TGTGCCAGCAGTGTGGGGTTTTCTGGGGCCAACGTCCTGACTTTC.

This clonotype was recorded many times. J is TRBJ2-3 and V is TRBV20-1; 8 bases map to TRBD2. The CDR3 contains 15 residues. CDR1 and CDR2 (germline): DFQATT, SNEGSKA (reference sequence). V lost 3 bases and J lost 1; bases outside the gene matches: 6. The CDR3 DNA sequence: TGCAGTGCTAGGCAGCGGGAGTTGGGCACAGATACGCAGTATTTT. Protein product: CSARQRELGTDTQYF.

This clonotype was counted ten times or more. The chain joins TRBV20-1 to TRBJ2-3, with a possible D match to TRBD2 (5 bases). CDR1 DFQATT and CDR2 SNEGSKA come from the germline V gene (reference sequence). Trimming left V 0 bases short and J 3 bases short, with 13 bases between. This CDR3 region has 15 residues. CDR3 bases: TGCAGTGCTAGAGATCCCGGGAAGAAAACAGATACGCAGTATTTT. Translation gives CSARDPGKKTDTQYF.

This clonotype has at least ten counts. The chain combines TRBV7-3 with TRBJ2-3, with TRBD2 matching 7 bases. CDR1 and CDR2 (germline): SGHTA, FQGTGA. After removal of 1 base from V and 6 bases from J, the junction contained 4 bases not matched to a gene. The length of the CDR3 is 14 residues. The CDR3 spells CASSLNGGGDTQYF. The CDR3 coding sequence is TGTGCCAGCAGCTTAAACGGGGGAGGGGATACGCAGTATTTT.

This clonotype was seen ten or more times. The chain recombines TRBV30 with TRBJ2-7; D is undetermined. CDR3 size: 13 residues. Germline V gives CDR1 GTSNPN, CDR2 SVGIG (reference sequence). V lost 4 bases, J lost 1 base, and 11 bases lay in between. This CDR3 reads CAWKYGTSYEQYF. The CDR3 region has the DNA TGTGCCTGGAAGTACGGCACGTCCTACGAGCAGTACTTC. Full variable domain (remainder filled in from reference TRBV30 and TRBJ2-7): SQTIHQWPATLVQPVGSPLSLECTVEGTSNPNLYWYRQAAGRGLQLLFYSVGIGQISSEVPQNLSASRPQDRQFILSSKKLLLSDSGFYLCAWKYGTSYEQYFGPGTRLTVT.

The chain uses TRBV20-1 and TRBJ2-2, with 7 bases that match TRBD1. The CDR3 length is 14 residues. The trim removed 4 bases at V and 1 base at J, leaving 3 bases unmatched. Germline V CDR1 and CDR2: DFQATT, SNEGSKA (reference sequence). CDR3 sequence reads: CSAIDRVNTGELFF. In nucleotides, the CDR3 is TGCAGTGCTATTGACAGGGTGAACACCGGGGAGCTGTTTTTT.

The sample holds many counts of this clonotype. CDR3 sequence: CASSLLRDSLFF. The DNA for the CDR3 is TGTGCCAGCAGTTTACTCCGGGACAGCTTGTTCTTC. This chain connects TRBV28 to TRBJ2-1; 7 bases are a match to TRBD1. The V segment lost 2 bases and the J segment 15 bases; nucleotides outside the gene matches: 7. The germline V gene encodes CDR1 MDHEN and CDR2 SYDVKM. The CDR3 is 12 amino acids. Full variable domain (missing parts from reference TRBV28 and TRBJ2-1): DVKVTQSSRYLVKRTGEKVFLECVQDMDHENMFWYRQDPGLGLRLIYFSYDVKMKEKGDIPEGYSVSREKKERFSLILESASTNQTSMYLCASSLLRDSLFFGPGTRLTVL.

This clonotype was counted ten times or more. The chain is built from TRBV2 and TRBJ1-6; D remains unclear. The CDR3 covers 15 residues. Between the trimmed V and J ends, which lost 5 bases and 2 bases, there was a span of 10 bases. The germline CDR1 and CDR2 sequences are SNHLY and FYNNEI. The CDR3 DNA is TGTGCCAGCAGTTCGGACGGAACCTATAATTCACCCCTCCACTTT. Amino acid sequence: CASSSDGTYNSPLHF.

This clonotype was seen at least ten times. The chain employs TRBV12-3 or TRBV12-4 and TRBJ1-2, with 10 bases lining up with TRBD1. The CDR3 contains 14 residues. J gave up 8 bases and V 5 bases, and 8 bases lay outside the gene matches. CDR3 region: CASSTGTGVGGYTF. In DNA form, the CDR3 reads TGTGCCAGCAGTACCGGGACAGGGGTAGGAGGCTACACCTTC.

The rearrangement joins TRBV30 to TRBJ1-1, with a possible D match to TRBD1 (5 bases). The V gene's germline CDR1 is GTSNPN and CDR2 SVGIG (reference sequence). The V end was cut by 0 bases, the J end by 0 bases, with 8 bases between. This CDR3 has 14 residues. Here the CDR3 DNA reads TGTGCCTGGAGTGTCCAGGGTTTGAACACTGAAGCTTTCTTT. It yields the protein CAWSVQGLNTEAFF. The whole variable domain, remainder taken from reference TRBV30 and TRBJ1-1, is SQTIHQWPATLVQPVGSPLSLECTVEGTSNPNLYWYRQAAGRGLQLLFYSVGIGQISSEVPQNLSASRPQDRQFILSSKKLLLSDSGFYLCAWSVQGLNTEAFFGQGTRLTVV.

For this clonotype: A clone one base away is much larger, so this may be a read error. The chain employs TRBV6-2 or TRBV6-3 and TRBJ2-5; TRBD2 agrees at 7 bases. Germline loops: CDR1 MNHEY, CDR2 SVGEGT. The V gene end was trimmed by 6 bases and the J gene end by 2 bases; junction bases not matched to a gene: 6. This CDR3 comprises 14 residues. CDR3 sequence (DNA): TGTGCCAGCAGGGATAGCGGGCCACAAGAGACCCAGTACTTC. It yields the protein CASRDSGPQETQYF.

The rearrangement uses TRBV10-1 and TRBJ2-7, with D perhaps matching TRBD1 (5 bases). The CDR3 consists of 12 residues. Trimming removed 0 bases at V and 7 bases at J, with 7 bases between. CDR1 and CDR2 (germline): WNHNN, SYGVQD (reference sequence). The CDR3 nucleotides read TGCGCCAGCAGTGAGTCCACAGGAGAGCAGTACTTC. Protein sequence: CASSESTGEQYF.

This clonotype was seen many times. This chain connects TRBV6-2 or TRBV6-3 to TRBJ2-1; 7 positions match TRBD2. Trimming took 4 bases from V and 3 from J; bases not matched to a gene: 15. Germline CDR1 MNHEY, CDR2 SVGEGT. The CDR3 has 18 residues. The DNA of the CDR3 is TGTGCCAGCAGTTTGACGACCGGCGCGGGACTATTCTACAATGAGCAGTTCTTC. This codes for CASSLTTGAGLFYNEQFF.